This passage covers 30 T cell receptor beta chains from one sample sequenced in a study of CD8+CD57+ T cells in acquired aplastic anemia. Researchers used genomic DNA as the template to profile TCR beta VDJ and CDR3. TCRdb re-called the reads with MiXCR, one entry per CDR3 protein. The sample carries approximately 98,000 distinct CDR3 sequences, approximately 49% recorded once. Sequencing was performed on sorted CD4+, CD8+, or CD8+CD57+ T cells (not recorded which) from PBMCs. These receptors were collected from a human donor in good health, serving as a control.

The chain employs TRBV20-1 and TRBJ2-7; TRBD1 agrees at 8 bases. This CDR3 spans 14 amino acids. Germline V lookup: CDR1 DFQATT, CDR2 SNEGSKA (reference sequence). Germline trimming cut 8 bases from V and 2 bases from J; bases unmatched to any gene: 11. The chain's CDR3 is CSYSTRDRTYEQYF. CDR3 sequence (DNA): TGCAGTTACTCGACAAGGGACAGGACCTACGAGCAGTACTTC.

This clonotype was observed many times. The chain uses TRBV29-1 and TRBJ1-2; a possible D gene is TRBD1 (5 bases). Deletions cut 3 bases from V and 7 bases from J, with 15 bases between. This CDR3 region has 13 residues. CDR1 is SQVTM and CDR2 is ANQGSEA in the germline V gene. CDR3 nucleotide sequence: TGCAGCGTTGATGGGGGGGTCTGGGCTGGCTACACCTTC. It codes for CSVDGGVWAGYTF.

The chain joins TRBV19 to TRBJ1-6; 7 nucleotides match TRBD1. Germline V gives CDR1 LNHDA, CDR2 SQIVND (reference sequence). CDR3 length equals 14 residues. J gave up 10 bases and V 6 bases, and 9 bases lay outside the gene matches. CDR3 region: CASSGTDGKSPLHF. Written as DNA, the CDR3 is TGTGCCAGTAGCGGGACAGACGGAAAATCACCCCTCCACTTT. The complete variable domain, with remaining parts taken from reference TRBV19 and TRBJ1-6, reads DGGITQSPKYLFRKEGQNVTLSCEQNLNHDAMYWYRQDPGQGLRLIYYSQIVNDFQKGDIAEGYSVSREKKESFPLTVTSAQKNPTAFYLCASSGTDGKSPLHFGNGTRLTVT.

There are many counts of this clonotype. The gene calls are TRBV27 and TRBJ1-2; possibly TRBD1 for D (6 bases). Trimming pared 0 bases from V and 3 bases from J, leaving 8 bases between. Germline CDR1 and CDR2: MNHEY and SMNVEV (reference sequence). This CDR3 is built from 14 residues. Here the CDR3 DNA reads TGTGCCAGCAGTTTATCGACAGGAGACTATGGCTACACCTTC. Translation gives CASSLSTGDYGYTF.

For this clonotype: The junction departs from germline at one end; a sequencing error may be responsible. The chain joins TRBV10-3 to TRBJ2-1; D is unclear. The CDR3 is 8 amino acids. CDR1 ENHRY and CDR2 SYGVKD come from the germline V gene. CDR3 amino acids: CASSEQFF. The CDR3 DNA is TGTGCCAGCAGTGAGCAGTTCTTC.

Note on this clonotype: This may be a read error: a much more frequent sequence differs by one nucleotide. The chain recombines TRBV25-1 with TRBJ2-7; TRBD2 might be the D (7 bases). V was trimmed by 4 bases and J by 1 base, leaving 11 bases between them. Per the germline V gene, CDR1 is MGHDK and CDR2 is SYGVNS. This CDR3 is built from 14 residues. The DNA of the CDR3 is TGTGCCAGCAGTGGGGGGGGCATATCCTACGAGCAGTACTTC. This translates into CASSGGGISYEQYF.

This clonotype was observed a single time. The V gene is TRBV7-2, the J gene TRBJ2-7; unclear D gene. Trimming shortened V by 0 bases and J by 7 bases, and 13 bases separated the two germline ends. Germline CDR1 and CDR2: SGHTA and FQGNSA. The CDR3 is 14 amino acids. The CDR3 DNA reads TGTGCCAGCAGCTTAGCTCTCCGGGCCAGGGAGCAGTACTTC. Its translation: CASSLALRAREQYF.

Many counts were recorded for this clonotype. The chain joins TRBV12-3 or TRBV12-4 to TRBJ2-7; possibly TRBD2 for D (5 bases). The CDR3 is 15 residues long. With 8 bases removed from V and 0 bases from J, the gap between germline ends came to 17 bases. The CDR3 loop is CASSVEGPTSYEQYF. CDR3 coding DNA: TGTGCCAGCTCGGTAGAGGGCCCCACCTCCTACGAGCAGTACTTC.

This clonotype was found many times. The chain's CDR3 is CSASPTSGVGYTQYF. In nucleotides, the CDR3 is TGCAGTGCTAGCCCTACTAGCGGGGTGGGGTATACGCAGTATTTT. This chain uses TRBV20-1 with TRBJ2-3; TRBD2 agrees at 10 bases. Germline CDR1 DFQATT, CDR2 SNEGSKA (reference sequence). Trimming removed 3 bases from V and 7 bases from J; junction bases left unmatched: 10. The CDR3 length is 15 residues.

This chain links TRBV19 with TRBJ1-5; no reliable D call. Trimming shortened V by 3 bases and J by 6 bases, and 9 bases separated the two germline ends. CDR3 size: 13 residues. From germline, CDR1 is LNHDA and CDR2 SQIVND (reference sequence). The CDR3: CASSIRGSQPQHF. For the CDR3, the DNA is TGTGCCAGTAGTATCCGAGGGAGTCAGCCCCAGCATTTT.

The chain is built from TRBV6-5 and TRBJ1-6, with D possibly TRBD1 on 5 matching bases. Trimming pared 2 bases from V and 9 bases from J, leaving 11 bases between. Germline V CDR1 and CDR2: MNHEY, SVGAGI. The CDR3 is made up of 14 amino acids. DNA of the CDR3: TGTGCCAGCAGTTACGGAGCGGGGGGTTCACCCCTCCACTTT. This codes for CASSYGAGGSPLHF.

This rearrangement joins TRBV10-2 to TRBJ2-7, with a possible D match to TRBD1 (5 bases). V was trimmed by 2 bases and J by 2 bases, leaving 10 bases between them. CDR3 length: 14 amino acids. The germline V gene encodes CDR1 WSHSY and CDR2 SAAADI. CDR3: CASSEAGRTYEQYF. The CDR3 DNA is TGCGCCAGCAGTGAGGCAGGGCGAACCTACGAGCAGTACTTC.

The chain is built from TRBV7-2 and TRBJ2-7; D is unresolved. Germline lookup yields CDR1 SGHTA and CDR2 FQGNSA. Deletions cut 3 bases from V and 6 bases from J, with 12 bases between. The CDR3 is made up of 13 amino acids. The DNA of the CDR3 is TGTGCCAGCAGCTTGTCGCGAGTAGGCGAGCAGTACTTC. Protein product: CASSLSRVGEQYF.

This clonotype was observed a few times. Compared with germline, one end of the junction differs, possibly owing to a read error. The J gene is TRBJ2-5, the V gene TRBV6-2 or TRBV6-3, with D possibly matching TRBD2 (6 bases). Germline CDR1 is MNHEY and CDR2 is SVGEGT. The CDR3 spans 16 residues. In nucleotides, the CDR3 is TGTGCCAGCAGTTACTCTCCCGGGGAACTAGCAGAGACCCGGTACTTC. Protein sequence: CASSYSPGELAETRYF.

This clonotype has just a few counts. This chain connects TRBV20-1 to TRBJ1-2, with D uncertain. V gave up 6 bases and J gave up 6 bases, with 17 bases separating them. The CDR3 sequence is 13 residues long. CDR1 is DFQATT and CDR2 is SNEGSKA in the germline V gene (reference sequence). CDR3 residues: CSAVLPYTDGYTF. CDR3 nucleotide sequence: TGCAGTGCCGTTTTACCGTACACCGATGGCTACACCTTC.

This clonotype was seen repeatedly, ten times or more. V is TRBV11-1 and J is TRBJ2-1; 9 bases are a match to TRBD2. The CDR3 contains 20 residues. The V gene end was trimmed by 5 bases and the J gene end by 0 bases; junction bases not matched to a gene: 17. Germline V gene data show CDR1 as SGHAT and CDR2 as FQDESV (reference sequence). CDR3 in DNA: TGTGCCAGCAGCACACTAGGACTAGCGAGTCCCATACGCTCCTACAATGAGCAGTTCTTC. Residues: CASSTLGLASPIRSYNEQFF.

The chain is built from TRBV19 and TRBJ1-6; TRBD1 might be the D (6 bases). V was shortened by 6 bases and J by 7 bases, with 16 bases between the two germline ends. CDR3 length equals 15 residues. Per germline, CDR1 LNHDA and CDR2 SQIVND (reference sequence). The CDR3 is CASSLQGEGNSPLHF. The CDR3 DNA reads as TGTGCCAGTAGCTTACAGGGTGAAGGGAATTCACCCCTCCACTTT.

This clonotype was seen at least ten times. The chain uses TRBV12-3 or TRBV12-4 and TRBJ2-5; the match to TRBD1 covers 7 bases. The trim removed 7 bases at V and 5 bases at J, leaving 10 bases unmatched. The CDR3 length is 14 residues. The CDR3 loop reads CASIIRGLSETQYF. DNA of the CDR3: TGTGCCAGCATTATCAGGGGGTTGTCGGAGACCCAGTACTTC.

This chain uses TRBV7-8 with TRBJ1-3, with TRBD1 matching 7 bases. Germline V lookup: CDR1 SGHVS, CDR2 FQNEAQ. The CDR3 consists of 16 residues. Trimming removed 5 bases from V and 0 bases from J; junction bases left unmatched: 7. CDR3 in amino acids: CASSVVTGDSGNTIYF. The CDR3 DNA reads TGTGCCAGCAGCGTCGTAACAGGGGACTCTGGAAACACCATATATTTT.

This chain joins TRBV9 and TRBJ2-1, with 9 bases fitting TRBD2. The CDR3 extends over 15 amino acids. Trimming cost V 2 bases and J 7 bases; bases outside gene matches: 7. CDR1 and CDR2 from the germline V gene are SGDLS and YYNGEE. CDR3 in DNA: TGTGCCAGCAGCGTTTTAGCGGGAGCCGTGAATGAGCAGTTCTTC. It specifies CASSVLAGAVNEQFF.

The count of this clonotype is one. One end of the junction does not line up with germline, which may come from a read error. The chain is built from TRBV6-1 and TRBJ2-7; 8 nucleotides agree with TRBD1. Germline lookup yields CDR1 MNHNS and CDR2 SASEGT. The CDR3 sequence is 14 residues long. CDR3 nucleotide sequence: TGTGCCAGCAGCGAAGGACAGGGTAGCGTCGGGCAGTACTTC. It codes for CASSEGQGSVGQYF.

This chain uses TRBV7-3 with TRBJ2-1; maybe TRBD1 (5 bases). This CDR3 has 13 amino acids. In germline, CDR1 is SGHTA, CDR2 FQGTGA. V lost 3 bases, J lost 6 bases, and 9 bases lay in between. The CDR3 protein is CASSFHRSNEQFF. As DNA, the CDR3 is TGTGCCAGCAGCTTCCACAGGAGCAATGAGCAGTTCTTC.

Concerning this clonotype: At one boundary the junction diverges from the germline segment, which might be a read error. The CDR3 sequence: CASSPQNYEQYF. The CDR3 DNA sequence: TGTGCCAGCAGCCCACAGAACTACGAACAGTACTTC. The chain uses TRBV7-2 and TRBJ2-7; D is uncertain. This CDR3 is built from 12 residues. From germline, CDR1 is SGHTA and CDR2 FQGNSA.

The V call is TRBV25-1, the J call TRBJ1-1, with D uncertain. There are 14 residues in the CDR3. V was shortened by 5 bases and J by 3 bases, with 13 bases between the two germline ends. Looked up from germline, CDR1 is MGHDK and CDR2 is SYGVNS. In DNA, the CDR3 is TGTGCCAGCAGTCCTCCTTTCGGGGACACTGAAGCTTTCTTT. Translation: CASSPPFGDTEAFF.

This clonotype was counted ten times or more. The chain combines TRBV2 with TRBJ1-1; D is perhaps TRBD1 (6 bases). Trimming removed 5 bases from V and 6 bases from J, with 22 bases in between. Germline V gene data show CDR1 as SNHLY and CDR2 as FYNNEI. CDR3 size: 16 residues. This CDR3 is CASSKQGHRNMAEAFF. The CDR3 bases are TGTGCCAGCAGTAAACAGGGACATAGGAACATGGCTGAAGCTTTCTTT. The whole variable domain, filled in from reference TRBV2 and TRBJ1-1, reads EPEVTQTPSHQVTQMGQEVILRCVPISNHLYFYWYRQILGQKVEFLVSFYNNEISEKSEIFDDQFSVERPDGSNFTLKIRSTKLEDSAMYFCASSKQGHRNMAEAFFGQGTRLTVV.

The chain joins TRBV5-4 to TRBJ1-1; a weak D match, TRBD1 (5 bases). Looked up from germline, CDR1 is SGHNT and CDR2 is YYREEE (reference sequence). Between the trimmed V and J ends, which lost 4 bases and 11 bases, there was a span of 21 bases. This CDR3 is 14 amino acids long. In DNA, the CDR3 is TGTGCCAGCAGCCCCGGGGGGTACAGTCTCGAGGCTTTCTTT. Protein: CASSPGGYSLEAFF.

This clonotype came up many times. The CDR3 region is CAWSAGTGTNEQFF. CDR3 nucleotides: TGTGCCTGGAGTGCCGGGACTGGTACAAATGAGCAGTTCTTC. The rearrangement joins TRBV30 to TRBJ2-1; tentative D call: TRBD2 (6 bases). This CDR3 spans 14 amino acids. CDR1 GTSNPN and CDR2 SVGIG come from the germline V gene (reference sequence). Trimming removed 1 base from V and 7 bases from J, with 14 bases in between.

Concerning this clonotype itself: At one of its ends the junction is not consistent with the germline gene, which may arise from a read error. This chain joins TRBV25-1 and TRBJ2-1; D call uncertain. CDR3 length: 21 amino acids. CDR1 MGHDK and CDR2 SYGVNS come from the germline V gene. The CDR3 loop is CASSLRLTGAEAQSSSNEQFF. CDR3 DNA: TGTGCCAGCAGCTTAAGGCTGACTGGAGCCGAAGCCCAGAGCTCCTCCAATGAGCAGTTCTTC.

V and J are TRBV6-2 or TRBV6-3 and TRBJ2-2; TRBD2 is a possible D gene (6 bases). Trimming pared 6 bases from V and 5 bases from J, leaving 19 bases between. Germline loops: CDR1 MNHEY, CDR2 SVGEGT. This CDR3 comprises 16 residues. CDR3 loop: CASRSSGGLGTGELFF. In DNA form, the CDR3 reads TGTGCCAGCAGATCTTCCGGGGGATTAGGGACCGGGGAGCTGTTTTTT.

With regard to this clonotype: A much larger clonotype is one base distant, so this may be a read error. This chain links TRBV5-6 with TRBJ2-7; D gene uncertain. Trimming stripped 1 base from V and 7 bases from J, with 9 bases between. CDR1 is SGHDT, CDR2 YYEEEE, per germline. This CDR3 spans 12 amino acids. CDR3 amino acids: CASSLYSNEQYF. The CDR3 region has the DNA TGTGCCAGCAGCTTGTACTCTAATGAGCAGTACTTC.